This T cell receptor (beta chain) stems from a study of blood T cell repertoires in COVID-19. Looking at the study overall: Italy, Spain and the United States were the sources of the convalescent and acute COVID-19 samples. In each case, the material was cDNA or gDNA derived from T cells, B-cell-depleted T cells, or PBMCs.

Original processing methods: The authors estimated nucleated cell counts from reference gene primer amplification. Profiled with immunoSEQ multiplex PCR; TCRdb holds only in-frame clones, not every one. The DNA gave D and trimming, while V, J and clone size come from that table. Seen here are under 100,000 clones, around 81% observed once, and the top ten hold about a sixth. The table lists this clone with a few counts. This CDR3 spans 18 amino acids. The clonotype comes from a man older than 75 with active or convalescent COVID-19. Sample: peripheral blood. The chain is built from TRBV21-1 and TRBJ1-5; TRBD1, the table's D call, lacks a check against the DNA. TRBV21-1 is a pseudogene segment. Written as DNA, the CDR3 is TGTGCCAGCAGCAGGACAGGGGAGGAGGTCTATAGCAATCAGCCCCAGCATTTT. Translating gives CASSRTGEEVYSNQPQHF.